These T cell receptor beta chains were read from a single sample in a study of T cells in Graves' hyperthyroidism and ophthalmopathy. MiXCR, applied by TCRdb to the multiplex PCR reads, yields one record per CDR3 protein. Of 500,000 to 600,000 distinct CDR3 sequences listed, approximately 44% were seen once; the top ten hold approximately 7.5%. The sequenced material came from peripheral blood or thyroid tissue (not recorded which). The receptors were gathered from a young woman with Graves' hyperthyroidism. The CDR3 runs from the conserved cysteine through the conserved F or W. D genes are given only for firm matches. The size field is filled for only some rows; it gives once, few, many or a size class.

D gene	V gene	clone size	J gene	CDR3 protein	CDR3 DNA
TRBD2	TRBV5-1	many	TRBJ2-2	CASSLRTRTTGELFF	TGCGCCAGCAGCTTGCGGACTAGGACCACCGGGGAGCTGTTTTTT
-	TRBV7-9	-	TRBJ2-1	CASSLEGPRGQFF	TGTGCCAGCAGCTTAGAGGGGCCACGGGGGCAGTTCTTC
-	TRBV20-1	many	TRBJ2-7	CSARGSFYEQYF	TGCAGTGCTAGGGGGAGTTTCTACGAGCAGTACTTC
TRBD2	TRBV11-3	few	TRBJ2-5	CASSPSQRLAGALETQYF	TGTGCCAGCAGCCCTTCCCAAAGACTAGCGGGAGCTCTAGAGACCCAGTACTTC
-	TRBV5-1	many	TRBJ1-1	CASSSTGVNTEAFF	TGCGCCAGCAGCTCGACGGGGGTGAACACTGAAGCTTTCTTT
-	TRBV4-3	few	TRBJ2-5	CASSQVPGHSYQETQYF	TGCGCCAGCAGCCAAGTGCCGGGACATTCGTACCAAGAGACCCAGTACTTC
TRBD2	TRBV12-3/TRBV12-4	many	TRBJ2-7	CASSERTSGSEQYF	TGTGCCAGCAGTGAGCGGACTAGCGGGAGCGAGCAGTACTTC
-	TRBV6-1	few	TRBJ1-2	CASSQLTGTYGYTF	TGTGCCAGCAGCCAGTTGACAGGCACCTATGGCTACACCTTC
-	TRBV29-1	many	TRBJ2-7	CSVGGLANYEQYF	TGCAGCGTTGGGGGCCTAGCGAACTACGAGCAGTACTTC
-	TRBV19	-	TRBJ1-5	CAGGGDSEANQPQHF	TGTGCCGGGGGGGGAGACTCAGAGGCCAATCAGCCCCAGCATTTT
-	TRBV7-8	many	TRBJ2-2	CASSLFRQSNTGELFF	TGTGCCAGCAGCTTATTTCGACAGTCGAACACCGGGGAGCTGTTTTTT
TRBD1	TRBV29-1	once	TRBJ1-5	CSSVQGRNQPQHF	TGCAGCAGTGTACAGGGGCGAAATCAGCCCCAGCATTTT
-	TRBV20-1	many	TRBJ2-7	CSAEGLWDEQYF	TGCAGTGCTGAGGGACTCTGGGACGAGCAGTACTTC
TRBD1	TRBV7-2	-	TRBJ1-2	CASSAGTGGGMGYGYTF	TGTGCCAGCAGCGCCGGGACAGGGGGCGGGATGGGCTATGGCTACACCTTC
TRBD2	TRBV12-5	-	TRBJ2-2	CASGLAVRLAGYTGELFF	TGTGCTAGTGGTTTGGCAGTGAGACTAGCGGGGTACACCGGGGAGCTGTTTTTT
-	TRBV4-2	many	TRBJ1-1	CASSQATLMVEAFF	TGTGCCAGCAGCCAAGCCACCTTGATGGTCGAAGCTTTCTTT
TRBD2	TRBV24-1	few	TRBJ2-3	CATSDPGVAGFRDTQYF	TGTGCCACCAGTGACCCCGGGGTAGCGGGGTTCCGAGATACGCAGTATTTT
-	TRBV7-8	many	TRBJ1-6	CASSPSPGSSPLHF	TGTGCCAGCAGCCCATCCCCCGGGAGTTCACCCCTCCACTTT
-	TRBV9	-	TRBJ1-4	CAGSVRGGTTNEKLFF	TGTGCCGGCAGCGTGAGAGGGGGAACAACTAATGAAAAACTGTTTTTT
-	TRBV7-2	-	TRBJ2-3	CASRLTTDTQYF	TGTGCCAGCAGGCTGACTACAGATACGCAGTATTTT
-	TRBV6-1	many	TRBJ2-7	CARIGDGSYEQYF	TGTGCCAGGATCGGGGACGGCTCCTACGAGCAGTACTTC
-	TRBV6-1	-	TRBJ1-5	CASSGQLINQPQHF	TGTGCCAGCAGTGGACAGTTAATCAATCAGCCCCAGCATTTT
-	TRBV2	many	TRBJ1-3	CASNPGEGRNSGNTIYF	TGTGCCAGCAACCCGGGGGAGGGTAGAAACTCTGGAAACACCATATATTTT
-	TRBV10-3	many	TRBJ2-6	CAIKVAGANVLTF	TGTGCCATCAAGGTCGCTGGGGCCAACGTCCTGACTTTC
-	TRBV29-1	many	TRBJ1-1	CSVVGPGNTEAFF	TGCAGCGTAGTAGGACCGGGGAACACTGAAGCTTTCTTT
-	TRBV2	-	TRBJ2-7	CASSRLQGGVGEQYF	TGTGCCAGCAGTCGACTTCAGGGGGGCGTCGGGGAGCAGTACTTC
TRBD1	TRBV7-9	many	TRBJ2-5	CASSASGGAETQYF	TGTGCCAGCAGCGCCTCAGGGGGCGCGGAGACCCAGTACTTC
TRBD1	TRBV19	many	TRBJ1-6	CASSFGTENSPLHF	TGTGCCAGTAGTTTCGGGACAGAAAATTCACCCCTCCACTTT
-	TRBV7-6	once	TRBJ2-7	CASSLSVDEQYF	TGTGCCAGCAGCTTAAGTGTGGACGAGCAGTACTTC
TRBD1	TRBV7-9	-	TRBJ1-2	CASSLARTGGHYGYTF	TGTGCCAGCAGCTTAGCTAGGACAGGGGGCCACTATGGCTACACCTTC
TRBD1	TRBV29-1	-	TRBJ1-2	CSVTTPGGTGVFGYTF	TGCAGCGTTACGACTCCCGGTGGGACAGGCGTTTTCGGCTACACCTTC
TRBD2	TRBV20-1	-	TRBJ2-3	CSAKLAGGDNTQYF	TGCAGTGCTAAGCTAGCGGGAGGAGACAATACGCAGTATTTT
-	TRBV5-1	-	TRBJ1-2	CASSFEGEGYTF	TGCGCCAGCAGTTTCGAGGGGGAGGGCTACACCTTC
TRBD2	TRBV7-4	few	TRBJ2-5	CASSPRLAAQETQYF	TGTGCCAGCAGCCCAAGACTAGCGGCCCAAGAGACCCAGTACTTC
-	TRBV6-5	many	TRBJ2-2	CASRGDGELFF	TGTGCCAGCAGGGGGGACGGGGAGCTGTTTTTT
TRBD1	TRBV5-1	many	TRBJ2-7	CASSPGDRGYEQYF	TGCGCCAGCAGCCCGGGGGACAGGGGTTACGAGCAGTACTTC
TRBD1	TRBV29-1	-	TRBJ1-1	CSSLGQGASEAFF	TGCAGCTCCCTCGGACAGGGGGCCTCGGAAGCTTTCTTT
TRBD2	TRBV29-1	few	TRBJ2-1	CSAELAGFEQFF	TGCAGCGCTGAACTAGCGGGATTTGAGCAGTTCTTC